This TCR beta chain was recovered during a study of vaccination effects on CD4 cells after COVID-19. Study overall: Convalescent patient samples, from two individuals, date to 16 days and one week before vaccination.

General study points: Following vaccination, convalescents' spike-reactive clones were mostly new ones induced by the vaccine. The study found marked clonal contraction of infection- and vaccine-induced clones late after vaccination.

This clone appeared a few times. The antigen is undetermined. It was after approximately 11 days of culture that CD4+ T cells were isolated. V lost 3 bases and J lost 2, with 13 bases in between. Germline CDR1 MNHEY, CDR2 SMNVEV (reference sequence). This CDR3 has 15 amino acids. Assay: immunoSEQ multiplex PCR; the TCRdb copy retains only in-frame clones and omits some. The data show about 64,000 clones, about 69% seen once. The V and J genes are TRBV27 and TRBJ1-2; D is undetermined. The specimen comprised CD4+ T cells from PBMCs cultured without peptide, sampled before COVID-19 vaccination. This clonotype was obtained from a human donor who had a prior SARS-CoV-2 infection. CDR3 nucleotides: TGTGCCAGCAGTTTTTCGCGGGAGGCCAACTATGGCTACACCTTC. Amino acids: CASSFSREANYGYTF.